The clone carrying this TCR beta chain was seen more than once but under ten times. What it binds is not known. The sample belongs to a study of human T cells and chemical hapten exposure. Overall study results and limits: TCRs whose frequency exceeded 1 in 1000 remained the same following DPC sensitization.

During construction of the library, unique molecular identifiers were attached to individual cDNA molecules for quantitative, reproducible TCR counting. In the original processing: TCR counts had a median of about 94,000 per sample and spanned about 20,000 to 750,000. Via MiXCR, TCRdb re-called the RACE reads, giving one row per CDR3 protein. TCRdb, rather than the study authors, made the V and J calls. Of roughly 48,000 distinct CDR3 sequences in the sample, about 4.8% were seen once. Specified time point: healthy volunteer bleed at 2 weeks. Whole blood that had not been fractionated was the source of extracted total RNA. The CDR3 loop spans 17 amino acids. J was trimmed by 8 bases and V by 0 bases; bases with no gene match: 13. Germline V gene sequence: CDR1 LGHDT, CDR2 YNNKEL (reference sequence).

This chain joins TRBV3-1 and TRBJ1-2; TRBD1 matches 9 bases. The TCR sequence derives from a human donor in good health. Some clones in this sample may be carry-over from other donors' samples. Source material: whole blood. The CDR3 here is CASSQDHPGTGPIGYTF. The CDR3 DNA sequence: TGTGCCAGCAGCCAAGATCACCCCGGGACAGGGCCGATCGGCTACACCTTC.